The clone carrying this TCR beta chain was counted only a few times. This sample was taken from a study of cytomegalovirus exposure and HLA in healthy donors. CDR3 length: 13 residues. CDR1 SGHTA and CDR2 FQGNSA come from the germline V gene. Trimming pared 1 base from V and 10 bases from J, leaving 13 bases between. This PCR relied on a set of 60 Vbeta primers and 13 Jbeta primers. Study processing details: In a later analysis, of around 83 million unique beta chains, roughly 11 million appeared in at least two donors. Clones were sequenced by immunoSEQ multiplex PCR, and TCRdb holds only the in-frame ones, with some missing. Clonal size and the V and J genes are those of that table, whereas D and trimming came from the DNA. The sample lists about 140,000 clones; approximately 60% were seen once.

The specimen was PBMCs. This TCR was recovered from a human donor in good health. The chain couples TRBV7-2 to TRBJ1-1; tentatively, D is TRBD1 (5 bases). The CDR3 DNA is TGTGCCAGCAGCTTAGAACAGGAGACGCTAGCTTTCTTT. This sequence encodes CASSLEQETLAFF.